This entry is about one T cell receptor beta chain. The target antigen is unknown. The data stem from a study of post-analysis software for immune sequencing data. Whole-study findings and limits: TRBV5-6, TRBV5-1 and TRBV20-1 belonged to a set of a few TRBV segments that were more frequent in patients than controls.

Every TCR beta cDNA library bore unique molecular identifiers. TCRdb independently ran MiXCR on the PCR reads; one entry per CDR3 protein. The table records 380,000 or so distinct CDR3 sequences, roughly 30% of them present only once. The CDR3 is 14 amino acids. Germline CDR1 and CDR2: SGDLS and YYNGEE. V lost 5 bases and J lost 7, with 19 bases in between. Sample: blood. The source of this sequence is a girl aged 10-17 years with multiple sclerosis. V usage is TRBV9 and J usage is TRBJ2-7; possibly TRBD1 for D (6 bases). The CDR3 is CASRGQPCRNEQYF. CDR3 nucleotide sequence: TGTGCCAGCAGAGGACAGCCGTGTAGAAATGAGCAGTACTTC.